The 14 T cell receptor beta chains listed next were all sequenced from one sample in a study of blood T cell repertoires in COVID-19. Here immunoSEQ multiplex PCR was the method, and the copy in TCRdb shows in-frame clones only, minus some. The sample consists of some 250,000 clones, approximately 83% of them appearing once. Sequencing was performed on PBMCs or T cells enriched from blood (not recorded which). Receptors originate from a woman between 45 and 60 years old who had recovered from COVID-19.

The rearrangement links TRBV27 to TRBJ2-7; possible D gene TRBD1, 5 bases. The germline V gene encodes CDR1 MNHEY and CDR2 SMNVEV (reference sequence). The CDR3 is 12 amino acids. V lost 2 bases and J lost 7, with 9 bases in between. The CDR3 protein is CASSLSGAEQYF. In DNA, the CDR3 is TGTGCCAGCAGTTTAAGTGGGGCTGAGCAGTACTTC.

This clone showed up just a few times. The chain has TRBV2 and TRBJ1-5, with a tentative D call TRBD1 (5 bases). In germline, CDR1 is SNHLY, CDR2 FYNNEI. V shed 9 bases and J shed 0 bases, with 12 bases lying between them. CDR3 length: 14 residues. CDR3 nucleotide sequence: TGTGCCAGGAGCCTAGGGGATAGCAATCAGCCCCAGCATTTT. It codes for CARSLGDSNQPQHF. Full variable domain (outside the CDR3, taken from reference TRBV2 and TRBJ1-5): EPEVTQTPSHQVTQMGQEVILRCVPISNHLYFYWYRQILGQKVEFLVSFYNNEISEKSEIFDDQFSVERPDGSNFTLKIRSTKLEDSAMYFCARSLGDSNQPQHFGDGTRLSIL.

V gene TRBV30 combines with J gene TRBJ2-7, with D tentatively TRBD2 (5 bases). Germline V gene lookup returns CDR1 GTSNPN and CDR2 SVGIG (reference sequence). Trimming pared 2 bases from V and 2 bases from J, leaving 16 bases between. This CDR3 spans 15 amino acids. The CDR3 DNA sequence: TGTGCCTGGAGTAAAGAGGGCAGCGCAACCTACGAGCAGTACTTC. Its translation: CAWSKEGSATYEQYF.

This chain links TRBV2 with TRBJ1-1, with TRBD1 matching 10 bases. Unmatched junction bases numbered 6, after V lost 1 base and J lost 1 base. The CDR3 runs to 17 residues. Germline V gene data show CDR1 as SNHLY and CDR2 as FYNNEI. The CDR3 DNA is TGTGCCAGCAGTGAAGTTTGGGGGACAGGGGAGAACACTGAAGCTTTCTTT. It codes for CASSEVWGTGENTEAFF.

About this clone itself: The sample has other DNA sequences that encode this CDR3 too. The rearrangement links TRBV5-1 to TRBJ1-1; TRBD1 might be the D (5 bases). V lost 1 base and J 1 base, leaving 8 bases between the germline ends. The CDR3 is made up of 14 amino acids. Germline V lookup: CDR1 SGHRS, CDR2 YFSETQ. The CDR3 coding sequence is TGCGCCAGCAGCTTGCAGGGAACGAACACTGAAGCTTTCTTT. Protein: CASSLQGTNTEAFF.

The rearrangement joins TRBV15 to TRBJ2-1; no clear D. The germline CDR1 and CDR2 sequences are LNHNV and YYDKDF (reference sequence). Trimming removed 0 bases from V and 1 base from J, with 4 bases in between. The CDR3 consists of 14 residues. The CDR3 loop is CATSRDVSYNEQFF. Here the CDR3 DNA reads TGTGCCACCAGCAGAGATGTATCCTACAATGAGCAGTTCTTC.

The chain has TRBV21-1 and TRBJ1-5. TRBV21-1 is listed as a pseudogene. CDR3 length: 15 residues. CDR3 in DNA: TGTGCCAGCAGAACCCGTCCGGCGGGCAATCAGCCCCAGCATTTT. It is translated as CASRTRPAGNQPQHF.

The chain combines TRBV27 with TRBJ2-7; 7 bases match TRBD1. Germline trimming cut 5 bases from V and 4 bases from J; bases unmatched to any gene: 8. This CDR3 has 14 residues. The germline V gene has CDR1 MNHEY and CDR2 SMNVEV (reference sequence). The CDR3 DNA is TGTGCCAGCAGTACAGGGGAAACGATATACGAGCAGTACTTC. This sequence encodes CASSTGETIYEQYF.

V gene TRBV28 combines with J gene TRBJ2-2; 10 bases align to TRBD1. CDR1 and CDR2 (germline): MDHEN, SYDVKM. This CDR3 comprises 17 residues. The ends lost 1 base at V and 4 bases at J; junction bases unmatched: 6. The CDR3 DNA sequence: TGTGCCAGCAGTTTATCCGTGACAGGGGGCTTCACCGGGGAGCTGTTTTTT. It yields the protein CASSLSVTGGFTGELFF.

The rearrangement uses TRBV6-5 and TRBJ1-5; 7 positions agree with TRBD1. V lost 6 bases, J lost 4 bases, and 9 bases stayed unmatched. The CDR3 covers 15 residues. Germline loops: CDR1 MNHEY, CDR2 SVGAGI. CDR3 loop: CASRGDRLGNQPQHF. As DNA, the CDR3 is TGTGCCAGCAGGGGGGACAGATTGGGGAATCAGCCCCAGCATTTT.

V is TRBV2 and J is TRBJ2-5, with TRBD1 matching over 8 bases. Germline V gives CDR1 SNHLY, CDR2 FYNNEI. The junction had 4 bases not matched to a gene; V was cut back by 6 bases and J by 4 bases. The CDR3 runs 13 residues. CDR3 sequence: CASRATGVETQYF. The CDR3 coding sequence is TGTGCCAGCAGGGCGACAGGGGTAGAGACCCAGTACTTC.

The rearrangement joins TRBV3-1 (or the pseudogene TRBV3-2) to TRBJ2-7; D might be TRBD2 (6 bases). The V gene's germline CDR1 is LGHDT and CDR2 YNNKEL (reference sequence). Trimming stripped 4 bases from V and 4 bases from J, with 20 bases between. This CDR3 is 16 amino acids long. The CDR3 DNA is TGTGCCAGCAGCCCTGGGACCCAATCTGGACTATACGAGCAGTACTTC. Encoded protein: CASSPGTQSGLYEQYF.

The chain is built from TRBV14 and TRBJ2-7; TRBD1 matches at 9 bases. The CDR3 has 15 residues. Losses at the gene ends were 5 bases for V and 1 base for J; bases not matched to a gene: 6. CDR1 and CDR2 (germline): SGHDN, FVKESK. The CDR3, as DNA: TGTGCCAGCAGCTATGGACAGGGGCAATCCTACGAGCAGTACTTC. Translated: CASSYGQGQSYEQYF.

The CDR3 sequence: CASSATSGSTDTQYF. The CDR3 nucleotides are TGTGCCAGCAGTGCGACTAGCGGGAGCACAGATACGCAGTATTTT. The chain recombines TRBV6-4 with TRBJ2-3; the match to TRBD2 covers 10 bases. Losses at the gene ends were 4 bases for V and 0 bases for J; bases not matched to a gene: 1. The CDR3 sequence is 15 residues long. Germline CDR1 reads MRHNA; CDR2 reads SNTAGT.